This entry concerns a single T cell receptor beta chain. Its antigen has not been determined. There are no base qualities to consult, and no much larger clone falls within one base. The CDR3, cysteine through phenylalanine, is 18 amino acids long. Only the CDR3 DNA stays, 54 bases, in frame from base 1. V loses 1 base at its end and J loses 4 bases; junction bases beyond the gene matches: 11. As encoded in the germline V gene, CDR1 is LGHNA while CDR2 is YNFKEQ. Ficoll-Paque density gradient centrifugation was used to isolate PBMCs. This sample is drawn from a study of T-cell memory formation after mild COVID-19 (dated by TCRdb to the early 2020s). With respect to the entire study: TCR sequence clusters from the two donors were found to be largely donor specific. In a couple of donors, T-cell clones that expanded and contracted after mild COVID-19 were followed by sequencing TCRalpha and TCRbeta repertoires longitudinally. The cohort comprised two young, previously healthy adult volunteers, one female and one male. The paper as a whole reports these results and caveats: The study included only a couple of mild cases, and larger cohorts that include severe cases with pre-infection samples were judged to be necessary. SARS-CoV-2 specificity was not confirmed for the second-wave clones peaking on day 37. The detection of some responding clones in pre-infection memory suggests that pre-existing cross-reactive memory T cells joined the SARS-CoV-2 response. Balanced CD4/CD8 phenotypes were observed for clones contracting from day 15 to 85, whereas a bias towards CD4+ was observed for a second wave of clones expanding from day 15 to 37. Contracting CD4+ clones turned up mainly in the CM and EM memory subsets, whereas EMRA was where CD8+ clones were enriched.

Sequencing used an Illumina NovaSeq 6000. TCRalpha and TCRbeta cDNA libraries were built by 5'RACE with constant-segment primers, adding sample barcodes and unique molecular identifiers. Trizol reagent was used to extract RNA from every sample. Libraries were amplified in two PCR steps, with a second sample barcode and Illumina TruSeq adapters added in the second step. Libraries were sequenced on an Illumina NovaSeq with 2 x 150 bp paired-end reads. As for how the authors treated the data: Reads were demultiplexed and collapsed into UMI-guided consensus sequences with migec v1.2.7. With mixcr v2.1.11, UMI consensuses were aligned to TRA and TRB V and J templates and assembled into clonotypes. A clonotype was counted as expanded or contracted only if both edgeR and NoisET called the change significant, with noise models trained on biological replicates. edgeR calls used a false discovery rate-adjusted p below 0.01 and a log2 fold-change threshold of 1. As an exploratory analysis of dynamics, PCA with hierarchical clustering was applied to max-normalized trajectories of the 1000 most abundant clonotypes. Separately sequenced CD4+ and CD8+ repertoires were used to assign a CD4 or CD8 phenotype to each responding clone. The public sequencing data were trimmed at Q25 with fastp and processed into clonotypes with MiXCR by TCRdb, which kept only in-frame beta chains. Merged by CDR3 protein, the rows form single entries marked with the most common genes and DNA. These V and J calls rely on TCRdb rather than the paper's analysis. The sample data list roughly 300,000 distinct CDR3 sequences, and roughly an eighth of these were observed just once. Around a fifth of the sample is held by the ten biggest clonotypes.

The rearranged chain carries TRBV4-2 and TRBJ2-2; TRBD2 lines up with 8 middle nucleotides. This receptor was obtained from a man in his late teens or twenties who had mild COVID-19 (a few samples of this study predate the infection). The sample titles of this study are shuffled in the database, so cell type and time point are left out; the donor was told from shared clones. Sequencing was carried out using PBMCs or a T cell subset sorted from them (not recorded which). The CDR3 protein is CASSQVSRAGDLTGELFF. The bases read TGTGCCAGCAGCCAAGTGTCTCGAGCGGGGGACCTCACCGGGGAGCTGTTTTTT.